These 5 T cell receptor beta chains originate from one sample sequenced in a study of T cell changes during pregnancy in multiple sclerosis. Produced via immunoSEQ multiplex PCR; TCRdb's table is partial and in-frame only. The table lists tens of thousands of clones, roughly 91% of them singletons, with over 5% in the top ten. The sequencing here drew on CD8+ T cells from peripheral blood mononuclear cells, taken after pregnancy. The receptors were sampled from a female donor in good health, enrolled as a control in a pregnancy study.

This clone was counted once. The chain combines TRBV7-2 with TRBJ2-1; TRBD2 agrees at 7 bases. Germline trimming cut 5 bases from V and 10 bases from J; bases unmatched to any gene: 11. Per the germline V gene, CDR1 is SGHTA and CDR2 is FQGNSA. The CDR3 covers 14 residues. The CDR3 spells CASSLGGGKMEQFF. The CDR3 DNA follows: TGTGCCAGCAGCCTCGGCGGGGGAAAGATGGAGCAGTTCTTC.

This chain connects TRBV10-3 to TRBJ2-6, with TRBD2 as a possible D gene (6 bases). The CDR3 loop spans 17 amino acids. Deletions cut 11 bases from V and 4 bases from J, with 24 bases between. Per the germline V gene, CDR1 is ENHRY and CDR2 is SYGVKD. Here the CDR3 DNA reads TGTGCCCTCTCAGCGGGTGTTAGTGGGACCGGGGCCAACGTCCTGACTTTC. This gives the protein CALSAGVSGTGANVLTF.

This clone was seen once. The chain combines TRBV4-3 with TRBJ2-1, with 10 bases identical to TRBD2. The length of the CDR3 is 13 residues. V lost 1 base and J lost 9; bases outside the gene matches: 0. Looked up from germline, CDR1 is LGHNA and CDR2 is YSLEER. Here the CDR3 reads CASSQGLAGEQFF. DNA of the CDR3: TGCGCCAGCAGCCAAGGACTAGCGGGTGAGCAGTTCTTC.

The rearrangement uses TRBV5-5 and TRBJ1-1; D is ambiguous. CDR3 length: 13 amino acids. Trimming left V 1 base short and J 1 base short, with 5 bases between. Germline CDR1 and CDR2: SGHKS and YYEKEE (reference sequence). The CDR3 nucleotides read TGTGCCAGCAGCTTGTGGAGGAACACTGAAGCTTTCTTT. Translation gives CASSLWRNTEAFF.

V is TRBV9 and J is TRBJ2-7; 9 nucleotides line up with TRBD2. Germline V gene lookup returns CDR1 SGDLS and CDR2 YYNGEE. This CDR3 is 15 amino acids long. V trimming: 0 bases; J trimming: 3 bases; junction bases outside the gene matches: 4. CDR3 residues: CASSVGGGALYEQYF. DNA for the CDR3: TGTGCCAGCAGCGTAGGCGGGGGGGCCCTCTACGAGCAGTACTTC.